This T cell receptor (beta chain) was sequenced for a study of blood T cell repertoires in COVID-19. Profiled with immunoSEQ multiplex PCR; TCRdb holds only in-frame clones, not every one. Of around 310,000 clones listed, around 87% were seen once; the top ten hold under 1.1%. CDR1 is SGHVS, CDR2 FNYEAQ, per germline. The V end was cut by 3 bases, the J end by 4 bases, with 29 bases between. The CDR3 length is 20 residues. The receptor comes from a woman between 40 and 55 years old with COVID-19, enrolled during active disease. The V call is TRBV7-6, the J call TRBJ2-3; tentative D call: TRBD2 (6 bases). Material for sequencing was peripheral blood. CDR3 sequence (DNA): TGTGCCAGCAGCTTTCTCTTACCCCTGGCAGGGACTGGGAGCGCAGATACGCAGTATTTT. It yields the protein CASSFLLPLAGTGSADTQYF.